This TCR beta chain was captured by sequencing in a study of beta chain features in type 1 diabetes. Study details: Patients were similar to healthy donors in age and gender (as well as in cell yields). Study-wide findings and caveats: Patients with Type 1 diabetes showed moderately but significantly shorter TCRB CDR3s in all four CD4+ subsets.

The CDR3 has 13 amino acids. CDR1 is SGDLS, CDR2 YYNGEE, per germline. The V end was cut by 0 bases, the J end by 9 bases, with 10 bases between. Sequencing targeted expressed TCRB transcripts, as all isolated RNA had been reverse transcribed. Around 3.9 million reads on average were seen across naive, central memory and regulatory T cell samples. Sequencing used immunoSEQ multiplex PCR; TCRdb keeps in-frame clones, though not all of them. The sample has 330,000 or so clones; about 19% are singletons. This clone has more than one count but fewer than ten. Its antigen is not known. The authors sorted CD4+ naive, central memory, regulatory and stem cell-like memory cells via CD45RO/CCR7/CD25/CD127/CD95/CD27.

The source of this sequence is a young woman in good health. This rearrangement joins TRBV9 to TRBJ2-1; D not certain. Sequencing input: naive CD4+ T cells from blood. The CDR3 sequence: CASSVESDTEQFF. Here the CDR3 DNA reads TGTGCCAGCAGCGTAGAGTCAGATACTGAGCAGTTCTTC.